One sample yielded the 17 T cell receptor beta chains listed below, sequenced in a study of CD8 T cells in ankylosing spondylitis. Study-level findings and limits: It appeared that ankylosing spondylitis blood was characterized by a TCR beta motif of several highly homologous variants.

TCRdb ran MiXCR on the 5' RACE reads and lists one entry per CDR3 protein. The data contain approximately 520,000 distinct CDR3 sequences, 5.3% of them seen just once; the ten biggest clones take up under 4.5%. These receptors have no identified antigens. Sequencing used blood, either unsorted or a sorted T cell fraction (not recorded which). These receptors all come from a male donor with ankylosing spondylitis.

This clonotype appeared a few times. V gene TRBV18 combines with J gene TRBJ2-1; 7 bases match TRBD1. The length of the CDR3 is 15 residues. The V and J ends lost 2 bases and 11 bases, in that order; junction bases with no gene match: 12. Germline V gene sequence: CDR1 KGHSH, CDR2 LQKENI. The CDR3 DNA follows: TGTGCCAGCTCACCAAGACAGGGTGAGGCGGCCCAGCAGTTCTTC. Protein sequence: CASSPRQGEAAQQFF.

This clonotype came up many times. This chain uses TRBV11-2 with TRBJ1-6; D might be TRBD1 (5 bases). Germline V gene lookup returns CDR1 SGHAT and CDR2 FQNNGV. V was shortened by 6 bases and J by 0 bases, with 21 bases between the two germline ends. This CDR3 is built from 19 residues. As DNA, the CDR3 is TGTGCCAGCAGGCAAGTGGGGGTCGGATGGAGCTCCTATAATTCACCCCTCCACTTT. Translating gives CASRQVGVGWSSYNSPLHF.

The V gene is TRBV7-9, the J gene TRBJ2-5; D is perhaps TRBD2 (6 bases). CDR1 SEHNR and CDR2 FQNEAQ come from the germline V gene (reference sequence). CDR3 length: 16 residues. Deletions cut 7 bases from V and 1 base from J, with 19 bases between. The CDR3 is CASIPSGRRFQETQYF. The CDR3 region has the DNA TGTGCCAGCATCCCGTCCGGGAGACGGTTCCAAGAGACCCAGTACTTC.

This clonotype was observed many times. This chain connects TRBV5-1 to TRBJ2-1; D gene uncertain. The CDR3 length is 14 residues. CDR1 and CDR2 from the germline V gene are SGHRS and YFSETQ. V was shortened by 5 bases and J by 0 bases, with 9 bases between the two germline ends. DNA for the CDR3: TGCGCCAGCAGGAGCTTGAGCTCCTACAATGAGCAGTTCTTC. Translation gives CASRSLSSYNEQFF.

This clonotype was recorded many times. The V gene is TRBV28, the J gene TRBJ1-5; a possible D gene is TRBD1 (6 bases). The CDR3 totals 13 residues. The V and J ends lost 7 bases and 3 bases respectively, with 10 bases between them. Germline CDR1 MDHEN, CDR2 SYDVKM. The CDR3 spells CASIGGTNQPQHF. DNA of the CDR3: TGTGCCAGCATAGGGGGGACCAATCAGCCCCAGCATTTT.

This clonotype appeared many times. The chain employs TRBV7-9 and TRBJ2-1, with 9 bases aligning to TRBD1. Trimming took 8 bases from V and 5 from J; bases not matched to a gene: 4. CDR1 is SEHNR, CDR2 FQNEAQ, per germline (reference sequence). The length of the CDR3 is 13 residues. CDR3 residues: CASQQGANNEQFF. The CDR3 DNA sequence: TGTGCCAGCCAACAGGGGGCGAACAATGAGCAGTTCTTC.

This clonotype has a count of ten or more. The chain joins TRBV5-4 to TRBJ2-2; D gene ambiguous. The germline CDR1 and CDR2 sequences are SGHNT and YYREEE (reference sequence). Between the trimmed V and J ends, which lost 0 bases and 6 bases, there was a span of 9 bases. This CDR3 comprises 14 residues. The chain's CDR3 is CASSLAPEPGELFF. CDR3 DNA sequence: TGTGCCAGCAGCTTGGCGCCGGAACCCGGGGAGCTGTTTTTT.

This clonotype has at least ten counts. CDR3 bases: TGTGCCAGCAGCGGGATCAGGCGCCCTAATGAAAAACTGTTTTTT. This sequence encodes CASSGIRRPNEKLFF. The chain couples TRBV7-9 to TRBJ1-4, with D hard to call. V shed 5 bases and J shed 3 bases, with 13 bases lying between them. The germline V gene encodes CDR1 SEHNR and CDR2 FQNEAQ (reference sequence). The CDR3 consists of 15 residues.

This clonotype showed up just a few times. The junction does not match germline at one end; this may be a read error. The V gene is TRBV20-1, the J gene TRBJ2-1; 8 bases fit TRBD2. This CDR3 is 14 amino acids long. From germline, CDR1 is DFQATT and CDR2 SNEGSKA (reference sequence). The CDR3 loop is CSARGRRGANEQFF. The CDR3 DNA sequence: TGCAGTGCGAGAGGGCGGCGGGGGGCGAATGAGCAGTTCTTC.

This clonotype was detected many times. The chain combines TRBV12-3 or TRBV12-4 with TRBJ2-3, with 8 bases identical to TRBD1. CDR3 size: 15 residues. V was pared by 8 bases and J by 3 bases, with 10 bases of the junction left unmatched. This CDR3 is CASPPVRGPTDTQYF. The CDR3 region has the DNA TGTGCCAGCCCCCCGGTCAGGGGGCCAACAGATACGCAGTATTTT.

This clonotype was found many times. The chain links TRBV5-1 to TRBJ1-1; 12 nucleotides line up with TRBD1. Germline V gene lookup returns CDR1 SGHRS and CDR2 YFSETQ. V gave up 4 bases and J gave up 1 base; unmatched junction bases: 8. The CDR3 is made up of 17 amino acids. CDR3 coding DNA: TGCGCCAGCAGCGGGGCCGGGACAGGGGGCTCGAACACTGAAGCTTTCTTT. Protein sequence: CASSGAGTGGSNTEAFF. Variable domain in full (rest from reference TRBV5-1 and TRBJ1-1): KAGVTQTPRYLIKTRGQQVTLSCSPISGHRSVSWYQQTPGQGLQFLFEYFSETQRNKGNFPGRFSGRQFSNSRSEMNVSTLELGDSALYLCASSGAGTGGSNTEAFFGQGTRLTVV.

This rearrangement joins TRBV11-2 to TRBJ2-6; 12 positions agree with TRBD1. Germline CDR1 is SGHAT and CDR2 is FQNNGV. J was trimmed by 2 bases and V by 5 bases; bases with no gene match: 10. This CDR3 contains 19 residues. The CDR3 nucleotides read TGTGCCAGCAGCCCTCTGGCCGGGACAGGGGGCGCTGGGGCCAACGTCCTGACTTTC. Protein sequence: CASSPLAGTGGAGANVLTF.

The chain links TRBV14 to TRBJ1-2, with no clear D. Trimming pared 1 base from V and 4 bases from J, leaving 7 bases between. CDR1 and CDR2 (germline): SGHDN, FVKESK. The CDR3 spans 13 residues. The CDR3 nucleotides are TGTGCCAGCAGCCAAGCTCTCGCCTATGGCTACACCTTC. This codes for CASSQALAYGYTF.

The sample holds many counts of this clonotype. The chain carries TRBV24-1 and TRBJ2-3; 10 bases are a match to TRBD2. The CDR3 runs to 17 residues. Germline-derived CDR1 and CDR2 are KGHDR and SFDVKD. Trimming at V came to 4 bases and at J to 0 bases, leaving 6 bases not matched to a gene. CDR3 sequence: CATSEVAGGSSTDTQYF. Written as DNA, the CDR3 is TGTGCCACCAGTGAGGTAGCGGGAGGCTCTAGCACAGATACGCAGTATTTT.

Details on this clonotype: A much larger clone differs by one base, so this may be a read error. The chain uses TRBV7-4 and TRBJ2-1, with 8 bases aligning to TRBD2. The CDR3 has 16 amino acids. The germline V gene encodes CDR1 SGHVT and CDR2 SQSDAQ. The junction had 4 bases not matched to a gene; V was cut back by 1 base and J by 2 bases. CDR3 sequence: CASSLVAGRPYNEQFF. The CDR3 DNA sequence: TGTGCCAGCAGCTTAGTAGCGGGGAGGCCCTACAATGAGCAGTTCTTC.

This clonotype was counted ten times or more. The chain employs TRBV12-3 or TRBV12-4 and TRBJ1-1, with D perhaps TRBD1 (6 bases). The CDR3 spans 16 residues. The V and J ends lost 4 bases and 7 bases respectively, with 22 bases between them. The CDR3 region is CASSSKGGGLDLEAFF. Written as DNA, the CDR3 is TGTGCCAGCAGTTCCAAAGGGGGAGGTTTGGACCTTGAAGCTTTCTTT.

The chain carries TRBV9 and TRBJ2-2, with TRBD1 matching over 7 bases. In germline, CDR1 is SGDLS, CDR2 YYNGEE. The CDR3 totals 16 residues. Trimming at V came to 0 bases and at J to 4 bases, leaving 6 bases not matched to a gene. CDR3 coding DNA: TGTGCCAGCAGCGTAGAGAGGGGGCACCCCACCGGGGAGCTGTTTTTT. Amino acids: CASSVERGHPTGELFF. The whole variable domain, filled in from reference TRBV9 and TRBJ2-2, reads DSGVTQTPKHLITATGQRVTLRCSPRSGDLSVYWYQQSLDQGLQFLIQYYNGEERAKGNILERFSAQQFPDLHSELNLSSLELGDSALYFCASSVERGHPTGELFFGEGSRLTVL.